The entry below gives a single T cell receptor beta chain sequence along with its context. Its target is unknown. This entry is derived from a study of cytomegalovirus exposure and HLA in healthy donors. Study-level background: For the approximately 390 genotyped donors, roughly 80% fell within the Caucasian-associated ancestry cluster. Study-level points and caveats: A later analysis revealed that TCR association rates differed between HLA loci, peaking at DRB1 and bottoming out at HLA-C. Earlier analysis looked at TCR beta V segments, and most were productive about 87% or about 30% of the time. The HLA-A and HLA-B alleles of most subjects were reportedly predicted accurately from TCR beta sequences.

The primer mix had 60 Vbeta and 13 Jbeta primers. Only in-frame clones appear in the TCRdb table, and some are missing; sequencing was by immunoSEQ multiplex PCR. In the table there are 150,000 to 200,000 clones, almost 85% of which are singletons. The CDR3 consists of 12 residues. Trimming stripped 0 bases from V and 7 bases from J, with 7 bases between. The germline V gene encodes CDR1 SEHNR and CDR2 FQNEAQ (reference sequence). The sample taken for sequencing was PBMCs. This receptor was identified in a boy aged 5-17 years in good health and CMV-seronegative. The chain carries TRBV7-9 and TRBJ2-7, with D tentatively TRBD1 (6 bases). The CDR3 DNA sequence: TGTGCCAGCAGCTTAGCGACAGGAGAGCAGTACTTC. Amino acids: CASSLATGEQYF.